Detailed here is one TCR beta chain. As handled by the study authors: By means of reference gene primer amplification, nucleated cell counts were estimated. This table comes from immunoSEQ multiplex PCR, and its TCRdb copy is limited to in-frame clones, with some not included. V, J and clone size were drawn from that table, and D and trimming were deduced from the DNA. The sample includes more than 95,000 clones, over 85% of them seen just once. The sample originates from a study of blood T cell repertoires in COVID-19. Study overall: The United States, Italy and Spain provided the acute and convalescent COVID-19 samples. The analysed material was cDNA or gDNA that came from T cells, B-cell-depleted T cells, or PBMCs.

In germline, CDR1 is LGHDT, CDR2 YNNKEL (reference sequence). The CDR3 covers 15 residues. Trimming left V 2 bases short and J 4 bases short, with 12 bases between. The sequenced sample was peripheral blood. V usage is TRBV3-1 (or the pseudogene TRBV3-2) and J usage is TRBJ2-1; D possibly corresponds to TRBD2 (6 bases). This TCR derives from a woman of 80 years or more in a cohort sampled during active COVID-19. The CDR3 DNA is TGTGCCAGCAGCCAACTCGGGACTCCTTACAATGAGCAGTTCTTC. Protein: CASSQLGTPYNEQFF.